The entry that follows covers one T cell receptor beta chain sequence. What it binds is unknown. The sample belongs to a study of T cell repertoires in cytomegalovirus infection. About the study: The public TCR beta signatures pointed to both CMV infection and matching HLA type.

CDR3 length equals 16 residues. Trimming stripped 7 bases from V and 2 bases from J, with 21 bases between. Germline CDR1 and CDR2: LNHDA and SQIVND (reference sequence). Study-wide findings and caveats: CMV carriers with the relevant HLA were identified by cumulative public TCR beta family frequency. HLA-C-restricted, CMV-specific TCR beta clonotypes were dominant ex vivo.

A single record per CDR3 protein comes from TCRdb applying MiXCR to the reads. Of more than 400,000 distinct CDR3 sequences listed, more than 20% are singletons. Sequenced sample: PBMCs. The chain uses TRBV19 and TRBJ2-7; TRBD1 or TRBD2 may be the D gene (6 bases each). The sequence was collected from a human donor in good health (CMV status not recorded). Some clones in this sample may be carry-over from other donors' samples. The CDR3 loop reads CASMGGGSAKPYEQYF. The CDR3 region has the DNA TGTGCCAGTATGGGGGGCGGCAGCGCTAAACCCTACGAGCAGTACTTC.